These T cell receptor beta chains were read from a single sample in a study of radiation and T cells in renal cell carcinoma. Sequencing used immunoSEQ multiplex PCR; TCRdb keeps in-frame clones, though not all of them. The sample yields about 150,000 clones, 87% seen once. This specimen was blood, taken from a patient whose treatment included radiotherapy and nephrectomy. All receptors come from a woman in her 50s with renal cell carcinoma. Each CDR3 is given with its conserved first and last residue.

j_call cdr3_length v_call cdr3_aa
TRBJ2-7 14 TRBV29-1 CSVGLGQPAYEQYF
TRBJ2-1 15 TRBV6-1 CASSERQGLNNEQFF
TRBJ2-7 12 TRBV10-3 CAIGNREYEQYF
TRBJ2-7 14 TRBV4-3 CASSQDGAGREQYF
TRBJ1-2 17 TRBV21-1 CASSKWEDRGNHYGYTF
TRBJ2-2 14 TRBV5-1 CASSSSGGPGELFF
TRBJ2-1 15 TRBV5-1 CASSLRTGGRDEQFF
TRBJ2-5 13 TRBV5-1 CATSTSGWETQYF
TRBJ1-2 12 TRBV19 CASRNPGFDYTF
TRBJ1-5 16 TRBV6-1 CASSEQGSLSNQPQHF
TRBJ2-7 15 TRBV18 CASSPRLAGDNEQYF
TRBJ2-2 16 TRBV5-1 CASSAGLANPPGELFF
TRBJ2-7 15 TRBV18 CASSPLRDSSYEQYF
TRBJ1-1 13 TRBV5-1 CASSLGFGTEAFF
TRBJ2-6 17 TRBV19 CASRRQGAASGANVLTF
TRBJ2-7 15 TRBV19 CASSARQGMAYEQYF
TRBJ1-3 14 TRBV2 CASSEDGSGNTIYF
TRBJ2-3 14 TRBV19 CASNNRGAEDTQYF
TRBJ1-6 16 TRBV7-2 CASSLGPGANNSPLHF
TRBJ2-5 13 TRBV6-5 CASSQDRQETQYF
TRBJ2-1 13 TRBV30 CAWSETGYNEQFF
TRBJ1-5 13 TRBV19 CASSIRDNQPQHF
TRBJ2-1 14 TRBV2 CASGLDRGPDEQFF
TRBJ1-3 14 TRBV19 CASSEQGTGNTIYF
TRBJ2-1 16 TRBV7-9 CASSLVGTSGYNEQFF
TRBJ2-2 20 TRBV5-1 CASSFPGDRSSIANTGELFF
TRBJ1-3 16 TRBV9 CASSSRTGMNGNTIYF
TRBJ2-2 13 TRBV30 CAWSVSGVGELFF
TRBJ2-5 14 TRBV7-2 CASSLAGGLETQYF
TRBJ2-3 15 TRBV4-3 CASSQEAGATDTQYF
TRBJ1-6 13 TRBV7-2 CASSSNSGVPLHF
TRBJ2-1 15 TRBV5-5 CASSLGYGSGDEQFF
TRBJ1-2 13 TRBV11-2 CASSKPGLDGYTF
TRBJ2-2 18 TRBV27 CASSLGGWTGLISGELFF
TRBJ2-6 16 TRBV6-1 CASSEQGSSGANVLTF
TRBJ1-2 15 TRBV15 CATTLRGGVSSGYTF
TRBJ1-1 13 TRBV4-2 CASSQDISTEAFF
TRBJ1-4 13 TRBV19 CASSIDKSEKLFF
TRBJ1-2 15 TRBV4-3 CASSQGYGQLYGYTF
TRBJ2-7 15 TRBV9 CASSVGGLAGGEQYF
TRBJ2-7 20 TRBV27 CASSSYGTSGVIGESYEQYF
TRBJ2-3 14 TRBV4-3 CASSLEVGWDTQYF
TRBJ2-5 16 TRBV4-3 CASSQVLAGGQETQYF
TRBJ2-1 15 TRBV27 CASSTYRGSYNEQFF
TRBJ1-1 17 TRBV6-1 CASSEALLGLVAPEAFF
TRBJ1-2 15 TRBV6-5 CASSYLTAPNYGYTF
TRBJ2-7 13 TRBV6-1 CASRSSGTYEQYF
TRBJ1-5 13 TRBV19 CASARGGHQPQHF
TRBJ2-2 17 TRBV19 CASSIDWGGVNTGELFF
TRBJ2-1 12 TRBV6-1 CASGGNVDEQFF
TRBJ2-1 14 TRBV6-1 CASGVLLRFNEQFF
TRBJ2-6 14 TRBV7-6 CASSQIGGANVLTF
TRBJ1-1 14 TRBV6-5 CASSPITRHTEAFF